This is a list of T cell receptor beta chains from one sample in a study of blood T cells in healthy people across ages. TCRdb used MiXCR to reprocess the 5' RACE reads, holding one entry per CDR3 protein. The table has about 800,000 distinct CDR3 sequences, 46% seen once; the top ten hold roughly 18%. Sequenced material: blood. All receptors come from an elderly man in good health. Each CDR3 is given with its conserved first and last residue. The order of the fields is clone size, D gene, J gene, CDR3 length, V gene, CDR3 DNA, CDR3 protein. A D gene is named only where the DNA matches it firmly. The size entry is marked missing in some rows and otherwise reads once, few, many or a size class.

abundance: -; d_gene: TRBD1; j_gene: TRBJ2-7; len: 15; v_gene: TRBV6-6; CDR3nt: TGTGCCAGCAGACAAACCCGACAGGGGACCTACGAGCAGTACTTC; CDR3aa: CASRQTRQGTYEQYF
abundance: many; d_gene: -; j_gene: TRBJ1-2; len: 14; v_gene: TRBV28; CDR3nt: TGTGCCAGCAGTTTGGCAGATCGTCAATATGGCTACACCTTC; CDR3aa: CASSLADRQYGYTF
abundance: -; d_gene: TRBD2; j_gene: TRBJ2-1; len: 17; v_gene: TRBV4-2; CDR3nt: TGTGCCAGCAGCCAAGAACTAGCGCAGAGCTCCTACAATGAGCAGTTCTTC; CDR3aa: CASSQELAQSSYNEQFF
abundance: few; d_gene: -; j_gene: TRBJ2-7; len: 12; v_gene: TRBV10-2; CDR3nt: TGCGCCAGCAGCGCTACGAACTACGAGCAGTACTTC; CDR3aa: CASSATNYEQYF
abundance: few; d_gene: TRBD2; j_gene: TRBJ2-1; len: 14; v_gene: TRBV20-1; CDR3nt: TGCAGTGCTAGTAGCGGGAGGGCCAGTAATGAGCAGTTCTTC; CDR3aa: CSASSGRASNEQFF
abundance: -; d_gene: TRBD1; j_gene: TRBJ1-2; len: 17; v_gene: TRBV4-1; CDR3nt: TGCGCCAGCAGCCAAGATGGAAACAGGGGCGCCCTTAGGGGCTACACCTTC; CDR3aa: CASSQDGNRGALRGYTF
abundance: -; d_gene: TRBD2; j_gene: TRBJ2-1; len: 14; v_gene: TRBV30; CDR3nt: TGTGCCTGGAGTATTGGGAGGGCCATCCATGAGCAGTTCTTC; CDR3aa: CAWSIGRAIHEQFF
abundance: -; d_gene: -; j_gene: TRBJ2-1; len: 16; v_gene: TRBV20-1; CDR3nt: TGCAGTGCTAGGACCCCTTGGAGCGGACCTTACAATGAGCAGTTCTTC; CDR3aa: CSARTPWSGPYNEQFF
abundance: few; d_gene: -; j_gene: TRBJ2-3; len: 14; v_gene: TRBV5-1; CDR3nt: TGCGCCAGCAGCTTTGGAGCTATCACAGATACGCAGTATTTT; CDR3aa: CASSFGAITDTQYF
abundance: once; d_gene: TRBD2; j_gene: TRBJ2-7; len: 13; v_gene: TRBV30; CDR3nt: TGTGCCTGTAGTACTAGCGGGGGCTACGAGCAGTACTTC; CDR3aa: CACSTSGGYEQYF
abundance: -; d_gene: -; j_gene: TRBJ2-7; len: 14; v_gene: TRBV15; CDR3nt: TGTGCCACCATGGATGAGGGGGGCTCCTACGAGCAGTACTTC; CDR3aa: CATMDEGGSYEQYF
abundance: -; d_gene: TRBD2; j_gene: TRBJ2-1; len: 15; v_gene: TRBV27; CDR3nt: TGTGCCAGCAGTTTCTGGACTAGCGGTAACAATGAGCAGTTCTTC; CDR3aa: CASSFWTSGNNEQFF
abundance: -; d_gene: -; j_gene: TRBJ2-3; len: 15; v_gene: TRBV5-5; CDR3nt: TGTGCCAGCAGCTTGGACGGGAGCCCCACAGATACGCAGTATTTT; CDR3aa: CASSLDGSPTDTQYF
abundance: few; d_gene: -; j_gene: TRBJ2-4; len: 15; v_gene: TRBV7-2; CDR3nt: TGTGCCAGCAGCTTAGGTCGGGGCGAGGGAAACATTCAGTACTTC; CDR3aa: CASSLGRGEGNIQYF
abundance: -; d_gene: TRBD2; j_gene: TRBJ2-1; len: 16; v_gene: TRBV28; CDR3nt: TGTGCCAGCAGTCAACAGAGCGGGAACTCCTACAATGAGCAGTTCTTC; CDR3aa: CASSQQSGNSYNEQFF
abundance: -; d_gene: TRBD1; j_gene: TRBJ2-1; len: 13; v_gene: TRBV7-3; CDR3nt: TGTGCCAGCAGCTGGGACAGGGTGAATGAGCAGTTCTTC; CDR3aa: CASSWDRVNEQFF
abundance: -; d_gene: TRBD2; j_gene: TRBJ2-3; len: 15; v_gene: TRBV6-5; CDR3nt: TGTGCCAGCCGTTTGGCAGCGGGGGGCGGAGATACGCAGTATTTT; CDR3aa: CASRLAAGGGDTQYF
abundance: few; d_gene: -; j_gene: TRBJ2-7; len: 14; v_gene: TRBV28; CDR3nt: TGTGCCAGCAGTTGGCCCGACGGACCCTACGAGCAGTACTTC; CDR3aa: CASSWPDGPYEQYF
abundance: few; d_gene: TRBD2; j_gene: TRBJ2-7; len: 16; v_gene: TRBV5-5; CDR3nt: TGTGCCAGCAGCCCCGGACTAGCGGGAGGGCCTGGCGAGCAGTACTTC; CDR3aa: CASSPGLAGGPGEQYF
abundance: -; d_gene: -; j_gene: TRBJ2-4; len: 12; v_gene: TRBV29-1; CDR3nt: TGCAGCGTTGTGGAGGGAGCGGGCATTCAGTACTTC; CDR3aa: CSVVEGAGIQYF
abundance: -; d_gene: -; j_gene: TRBJ1-5; len: 15; v_gene: TRBV5-1; CDR3nt: TGCGCCAGCAGCTTGGCAGGGGCGGGCAATCAGCCCCAGCATTTT; CDR3aa: CASSLAGAGNQPQHF
abundance: -; d_gene: TRBD2; j_gene: TRBJ2-7; len: 14; v_gene: TRBV20-1; CDR3nt: TGCAGTGCTAGCTCTAGCGGGATGTCCTACGTGCAGTACTTC; CDR3aa: CSASSSGMSYVQYF